The T cell receptor beta chain under discussion was sequenced for a study of shared clonotypes between healthy human individuals. The study, taken as a whole, reports: Sampling covered blood only; tissue repertoires likely differ.

Per the study methods: Filtering differed for immunoSEQ, which gave only junction sequences without quality scores. Produced via immunoSEQ multiplex PCR; TCRdb's table is partial and in-frame only. That table supplies the V and J calls and clone size; D and trimming were determined from the DNA. The sample lists more than 1,200,000 clones, just under 99% occurring once. On this clone: Its antigen is currently unknown.

The sequence was collected from a young man in good health. Sequencing was carried out using naive CD4+ T cells sorted from blood. Noted subset: CD45RA+ positively selected.

The CDR3 DNA is TGTGCCAGCAGCCGGGGACTAGCGGGAGGGCCCTCAGCCTACGAGCAGTACTTC. This translates into CASSRGLAGGPSAYEQYF. V usage is TRBV7-6 and J usage is TRBJ2-7; TRBD2 aligns across 16 bases. Looked up from germline, CDR1 is SGHVS and CDR2 is FNYEAQ. V dropped 5 bases and J dropped 2; count of bases not matched to a gene: 9. The CDR3 extends over 18 amino acids.